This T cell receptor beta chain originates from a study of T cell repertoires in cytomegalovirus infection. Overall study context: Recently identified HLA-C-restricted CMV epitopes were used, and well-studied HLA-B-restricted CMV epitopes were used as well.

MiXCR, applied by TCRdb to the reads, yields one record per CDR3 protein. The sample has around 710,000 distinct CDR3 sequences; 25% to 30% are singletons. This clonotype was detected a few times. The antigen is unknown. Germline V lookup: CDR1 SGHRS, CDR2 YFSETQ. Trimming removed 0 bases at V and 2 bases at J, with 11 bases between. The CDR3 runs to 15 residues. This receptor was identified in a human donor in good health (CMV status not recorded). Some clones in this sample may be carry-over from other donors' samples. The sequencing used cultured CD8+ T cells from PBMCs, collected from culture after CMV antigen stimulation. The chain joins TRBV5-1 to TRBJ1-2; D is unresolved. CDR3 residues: CASSLVTGLNYGYTF. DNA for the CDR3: TGCGCCAGCAGCTTGGTTACGGGCCTGAACTATGGCTACACCTTC. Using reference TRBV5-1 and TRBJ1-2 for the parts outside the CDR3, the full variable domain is KAGVTQTPRYLIKTRGQQVTLSCSPISGHRSVSWYQQTPGQGLQFLFEYFSETQRNKGNFPGRFSGRQFSNSRSEMNVSTLELGDSALYLCASSLVTGLNYGYTFGSGTRLTVV.